This is a list of T cell receptor beta chains from one sample in a study of PD-L1 blockade in urothelial cancer. TCRdb's table, derived via immunoSEQ multiplex PCR, lists solely in-frame clones and lacks some. The sample includes 40,000 or so clones, roughly four fifths of them seen just once. The specimen comprised PBMCs, sampled around atezolizumab (anti-PD-L1) treatment. The receptors were sampled from a man between 60 and 70 years old with urothelial cancer. The CDR3 runs from the conserved cysteine through the conserved F or W. A D gene is named only where the DNA matches it firmly. Only part of the rows carry a size: once, few, many, or a class if the clone is expanded.

DNA: TGTGCCAGCGAACCCGTGAGGAAGTCCTACAATGAGCAGTTCTTC
CDR3: CASEPVRKSYNEQFF
D: -
J: TRBJ2-1
V: TRBV6-6
length: 15
size: -

DNA: TGTGCCACCAGCAGGGGGACAGGGAAAACTGAAGCTTTCTTT
CDR3: CATSRGTGKTEAFF
D: TRBD1
J: TRBJ1-1
V: TRBV15
length: 14
size: -

DNA: TGTGCCAGCAGCTTAGACAGGGATGGTTTGGGCTACACCTTC
CDR3: CASSLDRDGLGYTF
D: -
J: TRBJ1-2
V: TRBV7-9
length: 14
size: -

DNA: TGTGCCAGCAGCTTACGGGTGAACACCGGGGAGCTGTTTTTT
CDR3: CASSLRVNTGELFF
D: -
J: TRBJ2-2
V: TRBV7-7
length: 14
size: -

DNA: TGTGCCAGCAGCTTAGTTGGCACGTCTGAGACCCAGTACTTC
CDR3: CASSLVGTSETQYF
D: -
J: TRBJ2-5
V: TRBV7-2
length: 14
size: -

DNA: TGTGCCAGCAGCCTACGCCGTGGAGAGACCCAGTACTTC
CDR3: CASSLRRGETQYF
D: -
J: TRBJ2-5
V: TRBV7-2
length: 13
size: -

DNA: TGTGCCAGCAGCTTAACCCCGGGACAGGTCTACGAGCAGTACTTC
CDR3: CASSLTPGQVYEQYF
D: TRBD1
J: TRBJ2-7
V: TRBV7-6
length: 15
size: -

DNA: TGTGCCTGGAGCTCCCGTGGGCGGGGGGGTTCCCCCGGGGAGCTGTTTTTT
CDR3: CAWSSRGRGGSPGELFF
D: TRBD2
J: TRBJ2-2
V: TRBV30
length: 17
size: -

DNA: TGCGCCAGCAGCTTGGGGCAGCGAAATGAAAAACTGTTTTTT
CDR3: CASSLGQRNEKLFF
D: -
J: TRBJ1-4
V: TRBV5-1
length: 14
size: -

DNA: TGTGCCAGCAGCTTAGATTATGAGGGGGGGTTGGAGACCCAGTACTTC
CDR3: CASSLDYEGGLETQYF
D: -
J: TRBJ2-5
V: TRBV7-2
length: 16
size: -

DNA: TGTGCCAGCAGCCCTAGCGGTACATACGAGCAGTACTTC
CDR3: CASSPSGTYEQYF
D: TRBD2
J: TRBJ2-7
V: TRBV6-1
length: 13
size: -

DNA: TGTGCCATCAGTGAGTCGATGGGACAGAGGGCCAATGAGCAGTTCTTC
CDR3: CAISESMGQRANEQFF
D: TRBD1
J: TRBJ2-1
V: TRBV10-3
length: 16
size: -

DNA: TGTGCCAGTAGTACCCGAACAGCCTATGGCTACACCTTC
CDR3: CASSTRTAYGYTF
D: -
J: TRBJ1-2
V: TRBV19
length: 13
size: -

DNA: TGTGCCAGCAGTCTCCAGGACGGCGCGGGGGGCCAGTACTTC
CDR3: CASSLQDGAGGQYF
D: TRBD2
J: TRBJ2-5
V: TRBV28
length: 14
size: -

DNA: TGTGCCAGCAGCCAAGATCGGGGAACTGGAAACACCATATATTTT
CDR3: CASSQDRGTGNTIYF
D: -
J: TRBJ1-3
V: TRBV14
length: 15
size: once

DNA: TGTGCCAGCAGCCCGGGACAGGCAGATTCACCCCTCCACTTT
CDR3: CASSPGQADSPLHF
D: TRBD1
J: TRBJ1-6
V: TRBV2
length: 14
size: few

DNA: TGTGCCAGCAGCGCGACAGGGCTTAGTAATGAAAAACTGTTTTTT
CDR3: CASSATGLSNEKLFF
D: TRBD1
J: TRBJ1-4
V: TRBV11-2
length: 15
size: -

DNA: TGTGCCAGCAGCCAAGAAGTTGCGGATCAAGGTACGCAGTATTTT
CDR3: CASSQEVADQGTQYF
D: -
J: TRBJ2-3
V: TRBV4-2
length: 15
size: medium-sized

DNA: TGTGCCAGCAGCCAAGATCCCCTGTCCTCTGGAAACACCATATATTTT
CDR3: CASSQDPLSSGNTIYF
D: -
J: TRBJ1-3
V: TRBV4-2
length: 16
size: -

DNA: TGTGCCTGGAGCGGACAGGTCCGGGAGACCCAGTACTTC
CDR3: CAWSGQVRETQYF
D: TRBD1
J: TRBJ2-5
V: TRBV30
length: 13
size: -

DNA: TGCAGCGTTGCAGGGGCAGAGACCCAGTACTTC
CDR3: CSVAGAETQYF
D: -
J: TRBJ2-5
V: TRBV29-1
length: 11
size: once

DNA: TGTGCCAGCAGTTCCCGCGGGAGTTTAGAAGAAAAACTGTTTTTT
CDR3: CASSSRGSLEEKLFF
D: -
J: TRBJ1-4
V: TRBV28
length: 15
size: -

DNA: TGCGCCAGCAGCCCGAGCCTGGACAGGGGAGTACGAGCTTTCTTT
CDR3: CASSPSLDRGVRAFF
D: TRBD1
J: TRBJ1-1
V: TRBV5-1
length: 15
size: -

DNA: TGTGCCAGCAGTTACTCGGGAGCTCAAGAGACCCAGTACTTC
CDR3: CASSYSGAQETQYF
D: -
J: TRBJ2-5
V: TRBV6-5
length: 14
size: -

DNA: TGTGCCTGTACAGGGGAGTATAATTCACCCCTCCACTTT
CDR3: CACTGEYNSPLHF
D: TRBD1
J: TRBJ1-6
V: TRBV30
length: 13
size: few

DNA: TGTGCCAGCAGCGTCGGACCGGGATCCTACGAGCAGTACTTC
CDR3: CASSVGPGSYEQYF
D: -
J: TRBJ2-7
V: TRBV6-1
length: 14
size: -